The present T cell receptor (beta chain) was sequenced within a study of cytomegalovirus exposure and HLA in healthy donors. Study-level results: In vitro data verified a few CMV-associated chains as specific for CMV antigens. Donor immune exposure was known only as CMV serostatus.

V was cut by 5 bases and J by 0 bases, with 14 bases left in between. The CDR3 is 16 residues long. Germline V CDR1 and CDR2: GTSNPN, SVGIG (reference sequence). Comment on this clone: Its matching antigen is unknown.

PCR involved 60 Vbeta and 13 Jbeta primers. Per the original data handling: The count from a later analysis was about 80 million unique TCR beta chains, about 10 million of them shared. Assay: immunoSEQ multiplex PCR; the TCRdb copy retains only in-frame clones and omits some. That table is the source of V, J and clone size, and D and trimming were worked out from the DNA. The repertoire holds about 110,000 clones, about four fifths seen once, with around 2.6% in the top ten. The V and J genes are TRBV30 and TRBJ2-6; D not resolved. The sequence was obtained from a woman younger than 35 in good health and CMV-seronegative. Source material: PBMCs. CDR3 sequence reads: CAWSGTVLSGANVLTF. DNA of the CDR3: TGTGCCTGGTCCGGTACTGTACTCTCTGGGGCCAACGTCCTGACTTTC.